This T cell receptor beta chain appears in the sequencing data of a study of T-cell memory formation after mild COVID-19. The wider study: Among the donors, TCR clusters were largely specific to each donor.

5'RACE, which relied on constant-segment primers, yielded TCR alpha and TCR beta cDNA libraries carrying sample barcodes and UMIs. MiXCR was run by TCRdb on the 5' RACE reads, yielding one entry per CDR3 protein. The data hold around 90,000 distinct CDR3 sequences, with less than 15% observed a single time. The CDR3 contains 13 residues. Germline V lookup: CDR1 DFQATT, CDR2 SNEGSKA (reference sequence). The V end lost 2 bases, the J end lost 6 bases, and 13 bases lay between the germline ends. This clonotype was counted only a few times. Its target is not known. Study results and caveats: While clones contracting from day 15 to 85 were balanced between CD4 and CD8, later expanders leaned CD4+.

The sequencing sample was made of PBMCs or a T cell subset sorted from them (not recorded which). The clonotype was recovered from a man between 18 and 29 years old who had mild COVID-19 (a few samples of this study predate the infection). Cell type and time point are not known. The chain couples TRBV20-1 to TRBJ1-1; D is perhaps TRBD1 (5 bases). The CDR3 DNA reads as TGCAGTGCTAGACGGGGGGAGGGAGCTGAAGCTTTCTTT. Its protein is CSARRGEGAEAFF.